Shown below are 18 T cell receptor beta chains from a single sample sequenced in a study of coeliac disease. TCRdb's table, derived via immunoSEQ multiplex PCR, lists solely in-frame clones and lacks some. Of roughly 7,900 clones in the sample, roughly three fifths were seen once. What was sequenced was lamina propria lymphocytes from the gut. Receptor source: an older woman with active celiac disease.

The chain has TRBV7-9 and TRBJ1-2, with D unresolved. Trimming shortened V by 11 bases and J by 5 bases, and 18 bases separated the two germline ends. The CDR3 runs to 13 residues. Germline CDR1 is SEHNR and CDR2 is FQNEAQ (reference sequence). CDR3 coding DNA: TGTGCCTGGCGACGGGGAGTGGGGTATGGCTACACCTTC. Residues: CAWRRGVGYGYTF.

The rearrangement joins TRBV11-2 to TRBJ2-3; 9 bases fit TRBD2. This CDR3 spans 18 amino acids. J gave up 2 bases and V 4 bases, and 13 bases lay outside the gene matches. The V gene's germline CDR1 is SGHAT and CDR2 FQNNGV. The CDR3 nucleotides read TGTGCCAGCAGCTACGAGGCGGGGCTAGCGGGAAACACAGATACGCAGTATTTT. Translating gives CASSYEAGLAGNTDTQYF.

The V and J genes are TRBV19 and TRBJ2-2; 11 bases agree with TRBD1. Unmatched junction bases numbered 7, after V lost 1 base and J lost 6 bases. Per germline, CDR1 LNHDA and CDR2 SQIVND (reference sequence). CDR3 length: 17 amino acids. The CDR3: CASSIGRDRGTSGELFF. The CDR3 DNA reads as TGTGCCAGTAGTATAGGTAGGGACAGGGGGACGTCCGGGGAGCTGTTTTTT.

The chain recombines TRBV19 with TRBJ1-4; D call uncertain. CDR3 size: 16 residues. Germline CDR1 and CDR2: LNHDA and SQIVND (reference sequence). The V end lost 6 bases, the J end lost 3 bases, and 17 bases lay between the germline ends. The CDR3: CASSVSRFAPNEKLFF. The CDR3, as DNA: TGTGCCAGTAGCGTTAGCCGTTTCGCCCCTAATGAAAAACTGTTTTTT.

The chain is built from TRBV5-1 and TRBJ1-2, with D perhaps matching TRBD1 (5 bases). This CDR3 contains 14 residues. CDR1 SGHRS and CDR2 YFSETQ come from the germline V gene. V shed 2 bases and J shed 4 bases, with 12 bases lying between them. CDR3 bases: TGCGCCAGCAGCTTTGAAGGGGCCCTCTATGGCTACACCTTC. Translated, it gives CASSFEGALYGYTF.

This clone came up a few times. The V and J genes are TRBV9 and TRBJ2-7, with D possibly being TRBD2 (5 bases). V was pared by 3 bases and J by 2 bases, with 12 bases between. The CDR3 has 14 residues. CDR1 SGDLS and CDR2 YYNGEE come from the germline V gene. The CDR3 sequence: CASSASAETYEQYF. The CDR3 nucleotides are TGTGCCAGCAGCGCCTCAGCGGAAACCTACGAGCAGTACTTC.

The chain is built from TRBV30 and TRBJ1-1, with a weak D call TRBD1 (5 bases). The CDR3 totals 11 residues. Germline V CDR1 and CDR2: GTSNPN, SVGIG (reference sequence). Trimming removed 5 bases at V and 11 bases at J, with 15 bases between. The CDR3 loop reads CAWVWTKGAFF. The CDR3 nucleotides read TGTGCCTGGGTTTGGACGAAGGGGGCTTTCTTT.

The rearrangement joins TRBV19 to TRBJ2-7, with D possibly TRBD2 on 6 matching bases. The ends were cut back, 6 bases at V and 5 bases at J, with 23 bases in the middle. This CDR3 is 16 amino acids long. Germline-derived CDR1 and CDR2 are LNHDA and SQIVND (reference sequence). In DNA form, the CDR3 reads TGTGCCAGTAGATCTAGACCGGGACTTGGAATCCACGAGCAGTACTTC. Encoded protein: CASRSRPGLGIHEQYF.

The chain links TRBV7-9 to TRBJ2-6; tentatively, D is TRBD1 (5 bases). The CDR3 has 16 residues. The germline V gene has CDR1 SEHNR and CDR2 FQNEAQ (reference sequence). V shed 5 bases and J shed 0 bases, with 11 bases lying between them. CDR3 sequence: CASSPRQSSGANVLTF. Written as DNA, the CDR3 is TGTGCCAGCAGCCCACGACAGAGCTCTGGGGCCAACGTCCTGACTTTC. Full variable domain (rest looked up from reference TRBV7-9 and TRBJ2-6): DTGVSQNPRHKITKRGQNVTFRCDPISEHNRLYWYRQTLGQGPEFLTYFQNEAQLEKSRLLSDRFSAERPKGSFSTLEIQRTEQGDSAMYLCASSPRQSSGANVLTFGAGSRLTVL.

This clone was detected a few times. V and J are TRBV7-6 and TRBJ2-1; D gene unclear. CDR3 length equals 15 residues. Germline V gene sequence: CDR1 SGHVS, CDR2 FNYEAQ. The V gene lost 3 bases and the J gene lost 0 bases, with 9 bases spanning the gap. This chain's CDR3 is CASSFTETSYNEQFF. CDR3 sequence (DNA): TGTGCCAGCAGCTTCACGGAGACCTCCTACAATGAGCAGTTCTTC.

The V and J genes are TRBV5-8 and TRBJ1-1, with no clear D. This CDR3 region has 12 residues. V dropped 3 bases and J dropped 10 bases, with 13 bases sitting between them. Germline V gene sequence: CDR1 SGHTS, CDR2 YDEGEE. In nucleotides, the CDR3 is TGTGCCAGCAGCTACACAGATCTCTCAGCTTTCTTT. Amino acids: CASSYTDLSAFF. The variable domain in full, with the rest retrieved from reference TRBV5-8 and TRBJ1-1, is EAGVTQSPTHLIKTRGQQATLRCSPISGHTSVYWYQQALGLGLQFLLWYDEGEERNRGNFPPRFSGRQFPNYSSELNVNALELEDSALYLCASSYTDLSAFFGQGTRLTVV.

In nucleotides, the CDR3 is TGTGCCAGCAGTCGTTCTACTGACAGGGTGGGGATCTCAGCTTTCTTT. Translating gives CASSRSTDRVGISAFF. The chain employs TRBV7-2 and TRBJ1-1; 7 bases align to TRBD1. The CDR3 extends over 16 amino acids. V lost 6 bases, J lost 10 bases, and 20 bases stayed unmatched. Germline assignment: CDR1 SGHTA and CDR2 FQGNSA. Full variable domain (remainder filled in from reference TRBV7-2 and TRBJ1-1): GAGVSQSPSNKVTEKGKDVELRCDPISGHTALYWYRQSLGQGLEFLIYFQGNSAPDKSGLPSDRFSAERTGGSVSTLTIQRTQQEDSAVYLCASSRSTDRVGISAFFGQGTRLTVV.

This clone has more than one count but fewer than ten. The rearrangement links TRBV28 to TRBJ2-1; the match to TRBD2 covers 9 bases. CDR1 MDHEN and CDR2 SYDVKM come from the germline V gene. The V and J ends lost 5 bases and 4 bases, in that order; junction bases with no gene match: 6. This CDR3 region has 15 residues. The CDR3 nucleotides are TGTGCCAGCAGTCATAGCGGGAGTGGGTACAATGAGCAGTTCTTC. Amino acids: CASSHSGSGYNEQFF.

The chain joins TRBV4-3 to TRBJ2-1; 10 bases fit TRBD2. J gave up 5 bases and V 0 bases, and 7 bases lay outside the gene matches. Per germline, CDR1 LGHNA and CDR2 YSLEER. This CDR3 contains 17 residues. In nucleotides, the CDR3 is TGCGCCAGCAGCCAAGAATCCGGGACTAGCGCAAACAATGAGCAGTTCTTC. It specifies CASSQESGTSANNEQFF.

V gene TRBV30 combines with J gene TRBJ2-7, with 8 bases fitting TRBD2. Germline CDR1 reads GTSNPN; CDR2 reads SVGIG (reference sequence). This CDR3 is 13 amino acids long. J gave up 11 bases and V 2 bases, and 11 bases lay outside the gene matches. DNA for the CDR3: TGTGCCTGGAGTCCCGGACTAGCAAACAAGGAGTACTTC. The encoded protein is CAWSPGLANKEYF. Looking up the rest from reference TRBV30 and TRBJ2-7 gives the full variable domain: SQTIHQWPATLVQPVGSPLSLECTVEGTSNPNLYWYRQAAGRGLQLLFYSVGIGQISSEVPQNLSASRPQDRQFILSSKKLLLSDSGFYLCAWSPGLANKEYFGPGTRLTVT.

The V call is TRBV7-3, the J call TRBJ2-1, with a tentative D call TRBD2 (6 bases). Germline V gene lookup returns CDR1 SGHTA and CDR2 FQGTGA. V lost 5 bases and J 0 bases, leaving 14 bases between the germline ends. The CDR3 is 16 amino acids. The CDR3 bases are TGTGCCAGCAGCCCGCTTTTCGGGAGCTCCTACAATGAGCAGTTCTTC. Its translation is CASSPLFGSSYNEQFF.

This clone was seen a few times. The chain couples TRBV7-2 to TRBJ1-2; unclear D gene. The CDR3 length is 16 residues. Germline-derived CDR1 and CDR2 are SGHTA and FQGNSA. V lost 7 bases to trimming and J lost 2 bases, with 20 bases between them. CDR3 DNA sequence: TGTGCCAGCACCTCTGATGGAGGTCCCTTAAACTATGGCTACACCTTC. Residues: CASTSDGGPLNYGYTF.

In nucleotides, the CDR3 is TGTGCCAGCAGCTTGTTACAGAACACTGAAGCTTTCTTT. Its protein product is CASSLLQNTEAFF. The rearrangement joins TRBV11-2 to TRBJ1-1, with D hard to call. The CDR3 is 13 amino acids. CDR1 and CDR2 from the germline V gene are SGHAT and FQNNGV. Trimming took off 3 bases at V and 1 base at J, with 6 bases between the two ends.